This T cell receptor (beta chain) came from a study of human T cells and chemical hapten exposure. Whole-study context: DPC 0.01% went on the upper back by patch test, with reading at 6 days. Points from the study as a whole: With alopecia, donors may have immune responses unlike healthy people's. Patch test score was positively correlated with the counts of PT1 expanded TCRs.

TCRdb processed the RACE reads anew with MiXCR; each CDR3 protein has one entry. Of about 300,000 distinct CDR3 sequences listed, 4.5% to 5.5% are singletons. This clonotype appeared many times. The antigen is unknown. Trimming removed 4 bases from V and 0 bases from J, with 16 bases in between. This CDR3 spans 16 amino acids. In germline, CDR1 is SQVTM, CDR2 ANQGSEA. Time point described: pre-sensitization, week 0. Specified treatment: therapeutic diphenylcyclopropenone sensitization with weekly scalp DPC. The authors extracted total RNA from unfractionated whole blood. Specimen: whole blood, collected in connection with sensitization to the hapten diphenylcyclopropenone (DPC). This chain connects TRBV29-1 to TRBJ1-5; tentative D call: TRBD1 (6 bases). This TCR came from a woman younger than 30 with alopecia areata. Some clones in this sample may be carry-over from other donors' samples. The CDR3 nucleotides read TGCAGCGTTGTGATCCAGGGGTCTTATAGCAATCAGCCCCAGCATTTT. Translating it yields CSVVIQGSYSNQPQHF.